This TCR beta chain was retrieved from a study of control samples from healthy donors and cancer patients. Trimming took off 0 bases at V and 3 bases at J, with 18 bases between the two ends. The CDR3 sequence is 17 residues long. The germline V gene encodes CDR1 LGHDT and CDR2 YNNKEL (reference sequence). Libraries were prepared by immunoSEQ multiplex PCR; TCRdb keeps only in-frame clonotypes and omits some of them. The sample consists of fewer than 90,000 clones, 70% to 90% of them appearing once. This TCR was sampled from a woman in her sixties with head and neck cancer. The sequencing input was PBMCs. The chain couples TRBV3-1 (or the pseudogene TRBV3-2) to TRBJ2-7; TRBD2 might be the D (6 bases). CDR3 nucleotide sequence: TGTGCCAGCAGCCAAGATTTAGGAGGGGTAGGTTTCTACGAGCAGTACTTC. Translation: CASSQDLGGVGFYEQYF.